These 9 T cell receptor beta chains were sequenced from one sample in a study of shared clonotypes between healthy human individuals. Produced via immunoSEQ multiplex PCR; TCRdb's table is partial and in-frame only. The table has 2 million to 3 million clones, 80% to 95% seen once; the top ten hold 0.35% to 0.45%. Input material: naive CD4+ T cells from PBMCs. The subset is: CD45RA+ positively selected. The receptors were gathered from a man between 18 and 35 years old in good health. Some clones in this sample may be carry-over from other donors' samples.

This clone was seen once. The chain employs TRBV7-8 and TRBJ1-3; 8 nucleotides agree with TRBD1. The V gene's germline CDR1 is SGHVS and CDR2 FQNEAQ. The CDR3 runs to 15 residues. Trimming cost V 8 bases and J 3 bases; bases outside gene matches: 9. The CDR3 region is CASSQGAFGGNTIYF. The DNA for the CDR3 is TGTGCCAGCTCCCAGGGGGCGTTCGGTGGAAACACCATATATTTT.

CDR3 region: CASTRRDGYEQYF. CDR3 nucleotide sequence: TGTGCCAGCACCCGGCGGGATGGATACGAGCAGTACTTC. The rearrangement uses TRBV6-1 and TRBJ2-7; D is perhaps TRBD2 (6 bases). Looked up from germline, CDR1 is MNHNS and CDR2 is SASEGT. The V gene lost 7 bases and the J gene lost 4 bases, with 14 bases spanning the gap. The CDR3 loop spans 13 amino acids.

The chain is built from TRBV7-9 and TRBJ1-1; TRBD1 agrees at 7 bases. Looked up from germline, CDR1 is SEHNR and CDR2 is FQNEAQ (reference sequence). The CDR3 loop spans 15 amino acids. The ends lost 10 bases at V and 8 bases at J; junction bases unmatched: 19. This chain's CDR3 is CATSEREGAIPEAFF. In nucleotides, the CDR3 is TGTGCCACCTCGGAGAGGGAGGGGGCGATCCCCGAAGCTTTCTTT.

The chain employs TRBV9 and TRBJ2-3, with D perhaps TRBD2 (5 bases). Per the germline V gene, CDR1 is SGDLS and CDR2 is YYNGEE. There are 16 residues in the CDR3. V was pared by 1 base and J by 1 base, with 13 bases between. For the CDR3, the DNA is TGTGCCAGCAGCGTAATGGCTAGCACCCGCACAGATACGCAGTATTTT. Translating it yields CASSVMASTRTDTQYF.

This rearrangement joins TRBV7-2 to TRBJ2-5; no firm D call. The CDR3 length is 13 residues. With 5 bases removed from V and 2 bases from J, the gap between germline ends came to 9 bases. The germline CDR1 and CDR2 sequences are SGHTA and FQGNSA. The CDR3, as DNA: TGTGCCAGCAGCGGCCGGCGGCAAGAGACCCAGTACTTC. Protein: CASSGRRQETQYF.

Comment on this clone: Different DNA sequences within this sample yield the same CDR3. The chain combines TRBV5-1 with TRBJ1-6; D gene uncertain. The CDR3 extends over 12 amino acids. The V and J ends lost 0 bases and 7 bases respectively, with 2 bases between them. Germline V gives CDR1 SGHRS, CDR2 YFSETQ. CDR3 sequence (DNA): TGCGCCAGCAGCTTGGAGAATTCACCCCTCCACTTT. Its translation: CASSLENSPLHF. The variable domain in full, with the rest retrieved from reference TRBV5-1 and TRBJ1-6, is KAGVTQTPRYLIKTRGQQVTLSCSPISGHRSVSWYQQTPGQGLQFLFEYFSETQRNKGNFPGRFSGRQFSNSRSEMNVSTLELGDSALYLCASSLENSPLHFGNGTRLTVT.

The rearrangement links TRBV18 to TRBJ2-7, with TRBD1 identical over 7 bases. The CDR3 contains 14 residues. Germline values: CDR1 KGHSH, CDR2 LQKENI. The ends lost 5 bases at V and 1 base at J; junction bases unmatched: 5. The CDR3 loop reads CASSAGQVSYEQYF. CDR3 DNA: TGTGCCAGCTCAGCAGGACAGGTATCCTACGAGCAGTACTTC.

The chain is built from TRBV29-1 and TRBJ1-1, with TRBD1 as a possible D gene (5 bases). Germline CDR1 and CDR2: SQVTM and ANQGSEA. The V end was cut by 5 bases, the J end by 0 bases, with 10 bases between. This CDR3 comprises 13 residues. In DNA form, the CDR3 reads TGCAGCGTTTCCAGGGTCATGAACACTGAAGCTTTCTTT. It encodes CSVSRVMNTEAFF. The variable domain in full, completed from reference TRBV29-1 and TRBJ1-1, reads SAVISQKPSRDICQRGTSLTIQCQVDSQVTMMFWYRQQPGQSLTLIATANQGSEATYESGFVIDKFPISRPNLTFSTLTVSNMSPEDSSIYLCSVSRVMNTEAFFGQGTRLTVV.

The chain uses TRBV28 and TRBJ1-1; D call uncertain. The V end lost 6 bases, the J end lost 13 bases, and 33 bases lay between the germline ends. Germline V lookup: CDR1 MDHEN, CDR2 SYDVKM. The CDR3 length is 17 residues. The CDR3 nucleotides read TGTGCCAGCAGCACCTATACGGAAACGCTGAAGCTTTCTAAGGATTTCTTT. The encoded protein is CASSTYTETLKLSKDFF. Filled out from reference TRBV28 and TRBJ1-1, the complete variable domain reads DVKVTQSSRYLVKRTGEKVFLECVQDMDHENMFWYRQDPGLGLRLIYFSYDVKMKEKGDIPEGYSVSREKKERFSLILESASTNQTSMYLCASSTYTETLKLSKDFFGQGTRLTVV.